This T cell receptor (beta chain) was obtained from a study of Ad26.COV2.S vaccination and SARS-CoV-2 variants. The overall study: The Ad26.COV2.S arm of the COV1001 trial was where the donor was placed. Overall study findings and caveats: It was reported that spike-specific CD8+ and CD4+ T cell responses were substantially broad after vaccination.

Sequencing was performed with immunoSEQ multiplex PCR; in TCRdb, only in-frame clones are kept and a portion is missing. The sample records some 320,000 clones, approximately 80% being singletons. With regard to this clone: Its specificity is not known.

Treatment of the sample: 19 received Ad26.COV2.S at low or high dose, single or two shots; roughly five received placebo; per-sample allocation not given. Material that was analyzed had been drawn on day 63 after the first vaccine or placebo injection. Germline V lookup: CDR1 SGHRS, CDR2 YFSETQ. This CDR3 is built from 13 residues. V gave up 4 bases and J gave up 0 bases; unmatched junction bases: 0. This specimen was peripheral blood, taken in a trial of Ad26.COV2.S vaccine versus placebo. The chain combines TRBV5-1 with TRBJ1-2; 7 positions match TRBD1. The receptor was derived from a person between 18 and 59 years old who received the Ad26.COV2.S COVID-19 vaccine or a placebo. The CDR3 region is CASSGTANYGYTF. As DNA, the CDR3 is TGCGCCAGCAGCGGGACAGCTAACTATGGCTACACCTTC.